The next 14 T cell receptor beta chains were all read from a single sample in a study of blood T cell repertoires in COVID-19. Data came from immunoSEQ multiplex PCR; TCRdb stores just in-frame clones and leaves some out. The sample includes 160,000 or so clones, approximately 85% of them seen just once. The sequencing input was peripheral blood. The receptors originated from a woman aged 55-70 years with COVID-19, enrolled during active disease.

The J gene is TRBJ2-2, the V gene TRBV27, with D uncertain. Trimming stripped 3 bases from V and 2 bases from J, with 7 bases between. Looked up from germline, CDR1 is MNHEY and CDR2 is SMNVEV (reference sequence). The CDR3 sequence is 14 residues long. CDR3 bases: TGTGCCAGCAGTTTTCTGCGTAACACCGGGGAGCTGTTTTTT. This gives the protein CASSFLRNTGELFF.

The rearrangement joins TRBV6-1 to TRBJ1-5, with D possibly matching TRBD1 (5 bases). Between the trimmed V and J ends, which lost 2 bases and 6 bases, there was a span of 11 bases. The germline CDR1 and CDR2 sequences are MNHNS and SASEGT. CDR3 length equals 14 residues. The CDR3 DNA reads as TGTGCCAGCAGTGAACGGGGGGTAGGTCAGCCCCAGCATTTT. Translating it yields CASSERGVGQPQHF.

This clone was observed a handful of times. The chain couples TRBV11-2 to TRBJ2-1, with 8 bases that match TRBD1. The CDR3 has 15 residues. Germline CDR1 SGHAT, CDR2 FQNNGV. J was trimmed by 7 bases and V by 1 base; bases with no gene match: 6. The CDR3 loop reads CASSLVDRVENEQFF. In DNA form, the CDR3 reads TGTGCCAGCAGCTTAGTGGACAGGGTTGAAAATGAGCAGTTCTTC.

The rearrangement links TRBV6-5 to TRBJ2-5; TRBD2 matches 7 bases. Per the germline V gene, CDR1 is MNHEY and CDR2 is SVGAGI. The CDR3 extends over 14 amino acids. V shed 5 bases and J 5 bases; nucleotides not matched to a gene: 8. CDR3 bases: TGTGCCAGCAGTAAGACTTGGGGGGGGGAGACCCAGTACTTC. Translation gives CASSKTWGGETQYF.

The rearrangement uses TRBV28 and TRBJ2-3; 12 bases are a match to TRBD2. The CDR3 has 19 amino acids. Germline loops: CDR1 MDHEN, CDR2 SYDVKM. V lost 4 bases to trimming and J lost 2 bases; unmatched junction nucleotides: 13. The CDR3 here is CASSSTSGGTDLYTDTQYF. The CDR3 region has the DNA TGTGCCAGCAGTTCCACTAGCGGGGGGACCGATCTTTACACAGATACGCAGTATTTT.

This sequence joins TRBV3-1 (or the pseudogene TRBV3-2) and TRBJ1-2; perhaps TRBD1 as D (5 bases). Trimming removed 0 bases at V and 8 bases at J, with 16 bases between. Germline lookup yields CDR1 LGHDT and CDR2 YNNKEL (reference sequence). The CDR3 length is 15 residues. Here the CDR3 reads CASSQDSVRVWGYTF. The CDR3 DNA reads as TGTGCCAGCAGCCAAGATAGTGTCAGGGTCTGGGGCTACACCTTC.

This sequence joins TRBV6-6 and TRBJ1-2; D gene uncertain. Per the germline V gene, CDR1 is MNHNY and CDR2 is SVGAGI (reference sequence). Trimming shortened V by 6 bases and J by 3 bases, and 20 bases separated the two germline ends. The CDR3 is 16 amino acids. The CDR3 protein is CASRINRIRGDYGYTF. The CDR3 nucleotides are TGTGCCAGCAGAATCAACCGGATTCGTGGAGACTATGGCTACACCTTC.

The V call is TRBV19, the J call TRBJ2-2; TRBD1 matches at 7 bases. The CDR3 runs 19 residues. Looked up from germline, CDR1 is LNHDA and CDR2 is SQIVND (reference sequence). After removal of 3 bases from V and 5 bases from J, the junction contained 18 bases not matched to a gene. The CDR3 here is CASSMNFIGQGVGTGELFF. The CDR3 DNA follows: TGTGCCAGTAGTATGAATTTTATCGGGCAGGGGGTCGGAACCGGGGAGCTGTTTTTT.

This clone was detected once. The V call is TRBV6-1, the J call TRBJ2-5, with a weak D call TRBD2 (5 bases). CDR1 and CDR2 from the germline V gene are MNHNS and SASEGT. V shed 1 base and J shed 4 bases, with 10 bases lying between them. This CDR3 spans 14 amino acids. The CDR3 bases are TGTGCCAGCAGTGAAGGTTGGGCGGGAGAGACCCAGTACTTC. This encodes CASSEGWAGETQYF.

This chain connects TRBV10-2 to TRBJ2-1, with 9 bases lining up with TRBD1. The CDR3 totals 15 residues. Unmatched junction bases numbered 13, after V lost 11 bases and J lost 5 bases. Germline assignment: CDR1 WSHSY and CDR2 SAAADI. The chain's CDR3 is CALREGQGPHNEQFF. CDR3 coding DNA: TGCGCCTTGAGGGAGGGACAGGGCCCACACAATGAGCAGTTCTTC.

The rearrangement uses TRBV3-1 (or the pseudogene TRBV3-2) and TRBJ2-5; 10 bases map to TRBD2. Germline lookup yields CDR1 LGHDT and CDR2 YNNKEL (reference sequence). J was trimmed by 2 bases and V by 3 bases; bases with no gene match: 6. The CDR3 contains 16 residues. CDR3 nucleotide sequence: TGTGCCAGCAGCCACCGACTAGCGGGTCTACAAGAGACCCAGTACTTC. Its protein product is CASSHRLAGLQETQYF.

The V and J genes are TRBV7-2 and TRBJ1-3; 9 nucleotides align to TRBD1. The CDR3 is made up of 19 amino acids. The germline gives CDR1 SGHTA, CDR2 FQGNSA. The ends lost 4 bases at V and 4 bases at J; junction bases unmatched: 17. CDR3 residues: CASSSSPGQGTVRGNTIYF. The CDR3 DNA is TGTGCCAGCAGCTCCTCCCCGGGACAGGGAACTGTTAGAGGAAACACCATATATTTT.

The V call is TRBV6-1, the J call TRBJ1-5; tentative D call: TRBD1 (5 bases). V was trimmed by 3 bases and J by 4 bases, leaving 13 bases between them. This CDR3 comprises 15 residues. Per germline, CDR1 MNHNS and CDR2 SASEGT. The DNA for the CDR3 is TGTGCCAGCAGTGAGGATAGGGGTTCGAATCAGCCCCAGCATTTT. It yields the protein CASSEDRGSNQPQHF.

The genes are TRBV11-2 and TRBJ1-1; TRBD1 aligns across 8 bases. The CDR3 loop spans 16 amino acids. In germline, CDR1 is SGHAT, CDR2 FQNNGV. V dropped 2 bases and J dropped 1; count of bases not matched to a gene: 6. This CDR3 reads CASSLRAGTGNTEAFF. The CDR3 DNA is TGTGCCAGCAGCTTACGGGCCGGGACAGGGAACACTGAAGCTTTCTTT.